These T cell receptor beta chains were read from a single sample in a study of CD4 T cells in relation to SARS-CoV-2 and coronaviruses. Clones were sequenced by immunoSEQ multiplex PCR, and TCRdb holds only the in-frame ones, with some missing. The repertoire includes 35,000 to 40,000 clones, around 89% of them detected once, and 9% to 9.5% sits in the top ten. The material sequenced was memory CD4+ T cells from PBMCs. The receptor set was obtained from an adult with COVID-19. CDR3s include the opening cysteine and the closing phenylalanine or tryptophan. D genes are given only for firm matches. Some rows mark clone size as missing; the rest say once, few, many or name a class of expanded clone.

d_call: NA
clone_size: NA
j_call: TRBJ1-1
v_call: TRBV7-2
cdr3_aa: CASSLARAGTEAFF
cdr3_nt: TGTGCCAGCAGCTTAGCCCGCGCAGGCACTGAAGCTTTCTTT

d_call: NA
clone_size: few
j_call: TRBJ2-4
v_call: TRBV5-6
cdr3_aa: CASSLPEGRNLAKNIQYF
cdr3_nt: TGTGCCAGCAGCTTGCCCGAGGGACGGAACCTAGCCAAAAACATTCAGTACTTC

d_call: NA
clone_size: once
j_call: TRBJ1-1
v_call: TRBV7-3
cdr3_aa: CASSRQPTNTEAFF
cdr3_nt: TGTGCCAGCAGCCGACAGCCCACGAACACTGAAGCTTTCTTT

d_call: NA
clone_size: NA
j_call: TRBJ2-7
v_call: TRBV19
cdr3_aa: CASSINPGRNEQYF
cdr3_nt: TGTGCCAGTAGTATAAATCCGGGCCGGAACGAGCAGTACTTC

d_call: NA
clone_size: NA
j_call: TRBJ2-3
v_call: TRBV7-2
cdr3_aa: CASSLGRGPDTQYF
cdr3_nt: TGTGCCAGCAGCTTAGGACGGGGGCCAGATACGCAGTATTTT

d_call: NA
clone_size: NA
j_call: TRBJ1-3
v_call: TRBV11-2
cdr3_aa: CATSRGSSGNTIYF
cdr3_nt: TGTGCCACCTCTCGGGGGTCCTCTGGAAACACCATATATTTT

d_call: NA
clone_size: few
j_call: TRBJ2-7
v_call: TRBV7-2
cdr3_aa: CASSFPPSYEQYF
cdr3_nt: TGTGCCAGCAGCTTCCCCCCCTCCTACGAGCAGTACTTC

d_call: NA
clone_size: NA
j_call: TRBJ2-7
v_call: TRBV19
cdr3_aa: CASSKANQGGEQYF
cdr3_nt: TGTGCCAGTAGTAAGGCGAACCAGGGGGGCGAGCAGTACTTC

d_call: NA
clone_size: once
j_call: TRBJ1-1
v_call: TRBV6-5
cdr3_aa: CASRWQGQNEAFF
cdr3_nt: TGTGCCAGCAGATGGCAGGGGCAAAATGAAGCTTTCTTT

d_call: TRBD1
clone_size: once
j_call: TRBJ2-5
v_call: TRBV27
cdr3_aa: CASRTGYGDVGTQYF
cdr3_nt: TGTGCCAGCAGGACAGGGTACGGCGATGTGGGGACCCAGTACTTC

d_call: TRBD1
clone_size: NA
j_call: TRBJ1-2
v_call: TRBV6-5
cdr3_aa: CASSSSRGDYTF
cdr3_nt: TGTGCCAGCAGTTCCTCCAGGGGGGACTACACCTTC

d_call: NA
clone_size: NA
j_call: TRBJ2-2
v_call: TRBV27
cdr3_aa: CASSLFSHLNTGELFF
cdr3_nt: TGTGCCAGCAGTTTATTTTCGCACCTGAACACCGGGGAGCTGTTTTTT

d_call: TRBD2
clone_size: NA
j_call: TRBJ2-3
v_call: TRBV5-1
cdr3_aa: CASRPSGDRTDTQYF
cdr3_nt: TGCGCCAGCAGGCCAAGCGGGGACCGCACAGATACGCAGTATTTT

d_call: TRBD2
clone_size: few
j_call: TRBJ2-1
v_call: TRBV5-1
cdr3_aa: CASSLGGGAHNEQFF
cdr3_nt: TGCGCCAGCAGCTTGGGCGGGGGGGCCCACAATGAGCAGTTCTTC

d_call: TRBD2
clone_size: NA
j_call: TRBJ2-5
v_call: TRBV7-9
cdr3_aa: CASSLVSGGETQYF
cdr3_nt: TGTGCCAGCAGCTTAGTGTCGGGAGGAGAGACCCAGTACTTC

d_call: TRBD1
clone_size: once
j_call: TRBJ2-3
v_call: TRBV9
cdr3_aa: CASSVAIQDRGTDTQYF
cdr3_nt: TGTGCCAGCAGCGTAGCGATCCAGGACAGGGGAACAGATACGCAGTATTTT

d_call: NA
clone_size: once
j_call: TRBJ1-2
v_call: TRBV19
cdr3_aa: CASSIDRIDGYTF
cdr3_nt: TGTGCCAGTAGTATAGACAGGATTGATGGCTACACCTTC

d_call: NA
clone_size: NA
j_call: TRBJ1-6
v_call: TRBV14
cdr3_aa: CASSHEQGSHSPLHF
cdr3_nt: TGTGCCAGCAGCCACGAGCAGGGTTCCCATTCACCCCTCCACTTT

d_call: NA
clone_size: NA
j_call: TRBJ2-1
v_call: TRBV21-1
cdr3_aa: CASSKKKASTVTNEQFF
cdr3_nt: TGTGCCAGCAGCAAAAAAAAGGCCTCTACGGTAACCAATGAGCAGTTCTTC

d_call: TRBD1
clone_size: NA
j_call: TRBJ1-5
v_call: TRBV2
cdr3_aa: CASSADRGNQPQHF
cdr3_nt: TGTGCCAGCAGCGCGGACAGGGGGAATCAGCCCCAGCATTTT

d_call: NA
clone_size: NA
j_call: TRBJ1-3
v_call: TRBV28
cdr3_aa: CASSSSAGTSGNTIYF
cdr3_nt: TGTGCCAGCAGTTCAAGCGCCGGGACGTCTGGAAACACCATATATTTT

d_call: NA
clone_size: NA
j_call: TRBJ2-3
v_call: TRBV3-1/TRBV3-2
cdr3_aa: CASSRRTSGADTQYF
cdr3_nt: TGTGCCAGCAGCCGACGGACTTCCGGGGCAGATACGCAGTATTTT

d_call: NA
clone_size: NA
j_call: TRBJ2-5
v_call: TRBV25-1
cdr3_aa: CASSEFWGQETQYF
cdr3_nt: TGTGCCAGCAGTGAATTTTGGGGGCAAGAGACCCAGTACTTC

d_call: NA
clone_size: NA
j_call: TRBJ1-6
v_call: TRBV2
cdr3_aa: CASSDQGNSPLHF
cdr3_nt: TGTGCCAGCAGCGATCAGGGGAATTCACCCCTCCACTTT

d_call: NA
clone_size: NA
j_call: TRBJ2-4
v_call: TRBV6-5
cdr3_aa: CASRHSQGKGIQYF
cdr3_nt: TGTGCCAGCAGGCACAGCCAGGGGAAGGGCATTCAGTACTTC

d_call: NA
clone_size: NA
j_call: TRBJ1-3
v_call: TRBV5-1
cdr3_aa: CASSLDSSGNTIYF
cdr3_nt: TGCGCCAGCAGCCTGGACAGCTCTGGAAACACCATATATTTT

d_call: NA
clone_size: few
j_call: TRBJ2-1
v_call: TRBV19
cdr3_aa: CASKAQTRNEQFF
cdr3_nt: TGTGCCAGTAAAGCCCAGACTAGGAATGAGCAGTTCTTC

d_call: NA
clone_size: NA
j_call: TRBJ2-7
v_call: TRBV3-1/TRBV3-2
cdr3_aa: CASSLRAYEQYF
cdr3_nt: TGTGCCAGCAGCCTTCGAGCGTACGAGCAGTACTTC

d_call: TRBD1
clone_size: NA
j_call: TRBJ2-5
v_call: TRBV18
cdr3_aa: CASSPRTGEETQYF
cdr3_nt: TGTGCCAGCTCACCTCGGACAGGGGAGGAGACCCAGTACTTC

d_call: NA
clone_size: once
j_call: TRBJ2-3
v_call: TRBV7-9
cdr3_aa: CASSPWGGGVFPDTQYF
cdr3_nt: TGTGCCAGCAGCCCTTGGGGGGGCGGGGTCTTTCCAGATACGCAGTATTTT

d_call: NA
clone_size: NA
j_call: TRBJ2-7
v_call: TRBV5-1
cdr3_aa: CASRPRTATYEQYF
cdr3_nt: TGCGCCAGCAGACCGAGGACAGCTACCTACGAGCAGTACTTC

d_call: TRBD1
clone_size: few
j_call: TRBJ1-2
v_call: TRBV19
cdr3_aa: CASSQRGQGAGGYTF
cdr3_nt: TGTGCCAGTAGCCAAAGAGGACAGGGGGCAGGTGGCTACACCTTC

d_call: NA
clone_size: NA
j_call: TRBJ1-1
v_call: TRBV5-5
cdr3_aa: CASTLLGQNTEAFF
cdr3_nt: TGTGCCAGCACCCTACTTGGACAGAACACTGAAGCTTTCTTT

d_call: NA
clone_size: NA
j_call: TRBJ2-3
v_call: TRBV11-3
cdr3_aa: CASSLGGDTQYF
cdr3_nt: TGTGCCAGCAGCTTAGGGGGAGATACGCAGTATTTT

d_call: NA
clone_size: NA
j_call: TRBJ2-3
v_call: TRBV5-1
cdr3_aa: CASSLRGVSTDTQYF
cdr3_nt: TGCGCCAGCAGCTTGCGGGGAGTCAGCACAGATACGCAGTATTTT

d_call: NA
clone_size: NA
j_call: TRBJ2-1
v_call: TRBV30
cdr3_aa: CAWFRGTPANEQFF
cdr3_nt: TGTGCCTGGTTTCGCGGGACACCCGCGAATGAGCAGTTCTTC

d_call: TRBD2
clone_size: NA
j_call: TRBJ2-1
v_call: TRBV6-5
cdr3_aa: CASSYSGLDYNEQFF
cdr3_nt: TGTGCCAGCAGTTACTCGGGACTAGACTACAATGAGCAGTTCTTC

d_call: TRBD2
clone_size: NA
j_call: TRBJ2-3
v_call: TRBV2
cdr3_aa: CASSVTSGSTDTQYF
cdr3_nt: TGTGCCAGCAGCGTGACTAGCGGGAGCACAGATACGCAGTATTTT

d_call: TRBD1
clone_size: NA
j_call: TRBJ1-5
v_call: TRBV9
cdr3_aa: CASSPTLGGGGNQPQHF
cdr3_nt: TGTGCCAGCAGCCCCACCCTCGGAGGGGGCGGCAATCAGCCCCAGCATTTT

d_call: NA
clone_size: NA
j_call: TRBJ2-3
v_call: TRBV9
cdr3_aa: CASSVTPSDTQYF
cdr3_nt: TGTGCCAGCAGCGTGACCCCTTCCGATACGCAGTATTTT

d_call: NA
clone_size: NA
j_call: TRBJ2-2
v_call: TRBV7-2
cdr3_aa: CASSLRRGATGELFF
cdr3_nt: TGTGCCAGCAGCTTACGACGGGGGGCCACCGGGGAGCTGTTTTTT

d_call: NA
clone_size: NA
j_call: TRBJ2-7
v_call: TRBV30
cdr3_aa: CAWSVAALLNEQYF
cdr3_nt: TGTGCCTGGAGTGTGGCAGCTCTTCTCAACGAGCAGTACTTC

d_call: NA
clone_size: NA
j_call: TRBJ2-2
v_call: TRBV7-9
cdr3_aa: CASNKEVVTGELFF
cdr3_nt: TGTGCCAGCAACAAAGAGGTCGTCACCGGGGAGCTGTTTTTT

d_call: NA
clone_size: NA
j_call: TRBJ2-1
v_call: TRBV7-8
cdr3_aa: CASSPPLRLDRGEQFF
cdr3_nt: TGTGCCAGCAGCCCGCCGCTCCGGTTGGATCGTGGTGAGCAGTTCTTC

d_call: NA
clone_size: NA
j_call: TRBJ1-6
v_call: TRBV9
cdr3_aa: CASSVGQNNSPLHF
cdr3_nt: TGTGCCAGCAGCGTTGGACAGAATAATTCACCCCTCCACTTT

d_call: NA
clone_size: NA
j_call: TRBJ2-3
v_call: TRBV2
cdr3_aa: CASSVGMGPGTQYF
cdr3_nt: TGTGCCAGCAGTGTTGGGATGGGCCCAGGTACGCAGTATTTT

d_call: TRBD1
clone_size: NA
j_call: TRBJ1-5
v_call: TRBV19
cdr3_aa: CASSTRQGGNQPQHF
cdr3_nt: TGTGCCAGTAGTACCAGACAGGGCGGCAATCAGCCCCAGCATTTT

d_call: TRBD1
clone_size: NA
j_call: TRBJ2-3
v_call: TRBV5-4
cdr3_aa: CASSLMAGGTDTQYF
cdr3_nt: TGTGCCAGCAGCTTGATGGCAGGGGGAACAGATACGCAGTATTTT

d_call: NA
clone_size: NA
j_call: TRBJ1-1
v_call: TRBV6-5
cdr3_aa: CASSYGDRNMNTEAFF
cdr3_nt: TGTGCCAGCAGTTACGGTGACAGAAACATGAACACTGAAGCTTTCTTT

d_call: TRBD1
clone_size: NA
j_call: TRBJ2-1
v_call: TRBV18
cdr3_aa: CASSPPGQGYNEQFF
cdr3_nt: TGTGCCAGCTCACCCCCGGGACAGGGATACAATGAGCAGTTCTTC

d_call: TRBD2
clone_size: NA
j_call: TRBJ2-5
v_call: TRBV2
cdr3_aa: CASTSLTSGGAGKTQYF
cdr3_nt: TGTGCCAGCACCTCTCTCACTAGCGGGGGGGCCGGAAAGACCCAGTACTTC